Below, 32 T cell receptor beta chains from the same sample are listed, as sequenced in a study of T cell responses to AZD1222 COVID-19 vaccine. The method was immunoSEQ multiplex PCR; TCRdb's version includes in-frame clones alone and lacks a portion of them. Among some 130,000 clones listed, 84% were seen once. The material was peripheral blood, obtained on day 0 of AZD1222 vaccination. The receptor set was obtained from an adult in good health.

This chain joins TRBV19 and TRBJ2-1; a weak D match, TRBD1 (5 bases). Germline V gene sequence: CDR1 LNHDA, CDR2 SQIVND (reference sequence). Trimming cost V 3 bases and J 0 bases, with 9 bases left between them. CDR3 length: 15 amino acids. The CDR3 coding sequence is TGTGCCAGTAGTATTAGGGGTAGCTCCTACAATGAGCAGTTCTTC. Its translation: CASSIRGSSYNEQFF.

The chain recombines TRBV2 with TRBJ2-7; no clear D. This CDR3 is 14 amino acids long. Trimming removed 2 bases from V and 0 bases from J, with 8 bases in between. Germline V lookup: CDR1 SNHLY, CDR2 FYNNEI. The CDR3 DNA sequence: TGTGCCAGCAGTGAAACAACCGTCTCCTACGAGCAGTACTTC. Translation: CASSETTVSYEQYF.

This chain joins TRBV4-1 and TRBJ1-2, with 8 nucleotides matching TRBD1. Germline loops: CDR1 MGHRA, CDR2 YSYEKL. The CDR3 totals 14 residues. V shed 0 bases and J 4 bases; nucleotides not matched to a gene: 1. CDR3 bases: TGCGCCAGCAGCCAAGATACAGGGGGCTATGGCTACACCTTC. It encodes CASSQDTGGYGYTF.

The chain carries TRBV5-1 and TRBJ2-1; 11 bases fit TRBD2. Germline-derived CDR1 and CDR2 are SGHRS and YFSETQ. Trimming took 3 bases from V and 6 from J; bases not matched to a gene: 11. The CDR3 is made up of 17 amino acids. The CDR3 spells CASSSLLAGGPANEQFF. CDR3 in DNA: TGCGCCAGCAGCTCCTTATTAGCGGGGGGGCCCGCCAATGAGCAGTTCTTC.

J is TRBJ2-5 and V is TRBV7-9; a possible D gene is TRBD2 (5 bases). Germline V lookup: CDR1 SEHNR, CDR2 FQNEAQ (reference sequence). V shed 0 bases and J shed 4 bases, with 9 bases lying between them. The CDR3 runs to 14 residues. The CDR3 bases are TGTGCCAGCAGCTTAGCAGGGAGCGTAGAGACCCAGTACTTC. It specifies CASSLAGSVETQYF. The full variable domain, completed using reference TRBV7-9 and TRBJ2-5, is DTGVSQNPRHKITKRGQNVTFRCDPISEHNRLYWYRQTLGQGPEFLTYFQNEAQLEKSRLLSDRFSAERPKGSFSTLEIQRTEQGDSAMYLCASSLAGSVETQYFGPGTRLLVL.

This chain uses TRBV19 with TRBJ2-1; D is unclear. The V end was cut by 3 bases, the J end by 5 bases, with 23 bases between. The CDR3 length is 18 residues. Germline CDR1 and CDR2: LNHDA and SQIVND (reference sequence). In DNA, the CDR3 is TGTGCCAGTAGTATCCCGTACGATAGTGGAACCTGGGACAATGAGCAGTTCTTC. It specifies CASSIPYDSGTWDNEQFF.

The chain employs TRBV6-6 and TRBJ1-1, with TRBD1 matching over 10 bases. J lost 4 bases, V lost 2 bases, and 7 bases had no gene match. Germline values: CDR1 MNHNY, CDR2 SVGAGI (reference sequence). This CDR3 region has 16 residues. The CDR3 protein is CASSYRQGAGGTEAFF. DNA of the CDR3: TGTGCCAGCAGTTACCGACAGGGGGCGGGCGGCACTGAAGCTTTCTTT.

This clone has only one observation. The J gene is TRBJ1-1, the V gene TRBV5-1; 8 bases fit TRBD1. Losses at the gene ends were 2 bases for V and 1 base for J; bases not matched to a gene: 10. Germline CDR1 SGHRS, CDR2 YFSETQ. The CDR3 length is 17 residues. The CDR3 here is CASSLSPTGTGNTEAFF. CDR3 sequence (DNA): TGCGCCAGCAGCTTATCCCCAACCGGGACAGGGAACACTGAAGCTTTCTTT.

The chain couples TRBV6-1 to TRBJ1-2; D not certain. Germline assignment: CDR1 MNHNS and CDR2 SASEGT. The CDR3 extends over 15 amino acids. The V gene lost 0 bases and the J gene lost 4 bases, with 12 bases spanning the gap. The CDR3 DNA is TGTGCCAGCAGTGAAGCGAGGTCCCAACTCTATGGCTACACCTTC. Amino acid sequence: CASSEARSQLYGYTF.

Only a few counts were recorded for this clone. The CDR3 DNA is TGTGCCAGCAGTTTGTTTCAGGTTGGCGAAAAACTGTTTTTT. Protein: CASSLFQVGEKLFF. The chain recombines TRBV28 with TRBJ1-4; D is unclear. This CDR3 contains 14 residues. Trimming stripped 3 bases from V and 8 bases from J, with 13 bases between. Germline assignment: CDR1 MDHEN and CDR2 SYDVKM. The variable domain in full, with the rest retrieved from reference TRBV28 and TRBJ1-4, is DVKVTQSSRYLVKRTGEKVFLECVQDMDHENMFWYRQDPGLGLRLIYFSYDVKMKEKGDIPEGYSVSREKKERFSLILESASTNQTSMYLCASSLFQVGEKLFFGSGTQLSVL.

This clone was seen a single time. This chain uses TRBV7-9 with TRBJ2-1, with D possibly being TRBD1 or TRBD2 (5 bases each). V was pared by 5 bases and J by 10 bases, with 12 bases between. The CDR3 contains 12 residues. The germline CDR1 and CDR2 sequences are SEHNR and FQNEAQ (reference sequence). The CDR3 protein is CASSPRGVEQFF. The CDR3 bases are TGTGCCAGCAGCCCAAGAGGGGTGGAGCAGTTCTTC.

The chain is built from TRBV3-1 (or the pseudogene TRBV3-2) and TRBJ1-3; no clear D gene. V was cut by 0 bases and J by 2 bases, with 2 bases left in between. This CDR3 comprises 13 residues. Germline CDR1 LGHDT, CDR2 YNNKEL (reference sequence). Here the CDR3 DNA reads TGTGCCAGCAGCCAAGATCCTGGAAACACCATATATTTT. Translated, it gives CASSQDPGNTIYF.

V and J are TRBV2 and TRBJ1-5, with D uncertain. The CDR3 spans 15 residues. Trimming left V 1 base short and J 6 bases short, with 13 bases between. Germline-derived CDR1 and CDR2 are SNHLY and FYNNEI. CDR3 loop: CASSEGQLMSQPQHF. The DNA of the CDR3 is TGTGCCAGCAGTGAAGGGCAGTTAATGAGTCAGCCCCAGCATTTT.

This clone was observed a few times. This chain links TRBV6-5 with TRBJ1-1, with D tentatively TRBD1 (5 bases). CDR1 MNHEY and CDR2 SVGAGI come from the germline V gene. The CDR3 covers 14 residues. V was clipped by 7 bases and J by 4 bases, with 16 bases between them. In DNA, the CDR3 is TGTGCCAGCACCGAATCGAGGAGGGGCACTGAAGCTTTCTTT. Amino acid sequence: CASTESRRGTEAFF.

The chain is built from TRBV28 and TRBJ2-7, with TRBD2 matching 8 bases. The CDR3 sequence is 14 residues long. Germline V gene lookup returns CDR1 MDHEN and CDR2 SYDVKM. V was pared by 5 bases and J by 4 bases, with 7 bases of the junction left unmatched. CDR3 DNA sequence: TGTGCCAGCAGTAAAACTAGCGGAGTTTACGAGCAGTACTTC. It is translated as CASSKTSGVYEQYF. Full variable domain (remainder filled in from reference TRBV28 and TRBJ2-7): DVKVTQSSRYLVKRTGEKVFLECVQDMDHENMFWYRQDPGLGLRLIYFSYDVKMKEKGDIPEGYSVSREKKERFSLILESASTNQTSMYLCASSKTSGVYEQYFGPGTRLTVT.

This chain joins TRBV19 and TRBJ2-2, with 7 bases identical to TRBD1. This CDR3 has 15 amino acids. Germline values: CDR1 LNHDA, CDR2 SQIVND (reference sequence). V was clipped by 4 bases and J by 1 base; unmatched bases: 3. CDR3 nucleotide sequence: TGTGCCAGTAGTACCGGGACAGTGAACACCGGGGAGCTGTTTTTT. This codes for CASSTGTVNTGELFF. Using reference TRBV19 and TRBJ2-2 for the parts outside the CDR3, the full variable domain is DGGITQSPKYLFRKEGQNVTLSCEQNLNHDAMYWYRQDPGQGLRLIYYSQIVNDFQKGDIAEGYSVSREKKESFPLTVTSAQKNPTAFYLCASSTGTVNTGELFFGEGSRLTVL.

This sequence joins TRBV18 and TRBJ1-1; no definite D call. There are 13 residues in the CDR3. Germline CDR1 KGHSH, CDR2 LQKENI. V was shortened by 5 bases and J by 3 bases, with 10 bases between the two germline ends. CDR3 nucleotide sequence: TGTGCCAGCTCATTCCACCGGGACACTGAAGCTTTCTTT. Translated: CASSFHRDTEAFF.

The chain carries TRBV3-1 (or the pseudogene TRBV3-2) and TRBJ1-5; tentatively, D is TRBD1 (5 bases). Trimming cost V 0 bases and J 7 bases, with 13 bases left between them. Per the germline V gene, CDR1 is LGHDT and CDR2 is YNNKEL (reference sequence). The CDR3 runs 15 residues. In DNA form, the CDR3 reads TGTGCCAGCAGCCAAGATCTTACCCAGGGCCAGCCCCAGCATTTT. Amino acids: CASSQDLTQGQPQHF.

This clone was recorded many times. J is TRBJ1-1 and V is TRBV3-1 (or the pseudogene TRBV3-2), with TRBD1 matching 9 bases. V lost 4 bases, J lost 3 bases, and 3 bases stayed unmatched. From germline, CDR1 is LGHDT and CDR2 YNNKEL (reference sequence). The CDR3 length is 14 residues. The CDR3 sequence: CASSPGQGYTEAFF. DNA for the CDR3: TGTGCCAGCAGCCCCGGACAGGGGTACACTGAAGCTTTCTTT.

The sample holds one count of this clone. This CDR3 is CASSSSGGNSPLHF. DNA for the CDR3: TGTGCCAGCAGTTCCTCAGGGGGCAATTCACCCCTCCACTTT. The V gene is TRBV28, the J gene TRBJ1-6; TRBD1 matches 8 bases. Germline V CDR1 and CDR2: MDHEN, SYDVKM. V trimming: 4 bases; J trimming: 7 bases; junction bases outside the gene matches: 3. This CDR3 contains 14 residues.

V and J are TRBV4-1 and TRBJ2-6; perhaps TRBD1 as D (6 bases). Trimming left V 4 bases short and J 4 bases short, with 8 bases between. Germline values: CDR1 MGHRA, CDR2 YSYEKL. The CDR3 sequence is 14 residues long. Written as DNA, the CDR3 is TGCGCCAGCAGCCTCGGACAGGGGGCCAACGTCCTGACTTTC. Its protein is CASSLGQGANVLTF.

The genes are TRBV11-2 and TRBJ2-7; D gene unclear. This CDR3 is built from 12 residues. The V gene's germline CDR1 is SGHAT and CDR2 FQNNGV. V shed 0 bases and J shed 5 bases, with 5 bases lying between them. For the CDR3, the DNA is TGTGCCAGCAGCTTAGAAGTGCACGAGCAGTACTTC. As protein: CASSLEVHEQYF.

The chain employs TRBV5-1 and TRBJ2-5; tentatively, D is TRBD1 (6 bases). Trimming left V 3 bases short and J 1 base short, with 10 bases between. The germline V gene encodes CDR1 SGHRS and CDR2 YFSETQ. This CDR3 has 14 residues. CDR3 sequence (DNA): TGCGCCAGCAGCTCGACAGGTTTCCAAGAGACCCAGTACTTC. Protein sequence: CASSSTGFQETQYF.

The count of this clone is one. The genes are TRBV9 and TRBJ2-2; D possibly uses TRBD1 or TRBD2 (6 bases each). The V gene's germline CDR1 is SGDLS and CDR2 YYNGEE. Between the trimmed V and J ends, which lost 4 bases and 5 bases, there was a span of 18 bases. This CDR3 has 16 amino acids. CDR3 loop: CASSPRGQGGTGELFF. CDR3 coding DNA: TGTGCCAGCAGCCCCCGGGGGCAGGGAGGAACCGGGGAGCTGTTTTTT. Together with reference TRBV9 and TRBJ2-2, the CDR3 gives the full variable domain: DSGVTQTPKHLITATGQRVTLRCSPRSGDLSVYWYQQSLDQGLQFLIQYYNGEERAKGNILERFSAQQFPDLHSELNLSSLELGDSALYFCASSPRGQGGTGELFFGEGSRLTVL.

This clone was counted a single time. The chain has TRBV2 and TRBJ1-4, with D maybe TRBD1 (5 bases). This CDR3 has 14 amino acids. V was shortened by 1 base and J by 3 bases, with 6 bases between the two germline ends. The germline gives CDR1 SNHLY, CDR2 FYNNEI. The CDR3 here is CASSEGGANEKLFF. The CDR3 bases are TGTGCCAGCAGTGAAGGAGGGGCTAATGAAAAACTGTTTTTT.

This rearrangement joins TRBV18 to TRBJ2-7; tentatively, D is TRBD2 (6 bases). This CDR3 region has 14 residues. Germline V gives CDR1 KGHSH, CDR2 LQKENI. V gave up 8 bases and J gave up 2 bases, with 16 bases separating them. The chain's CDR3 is CASTGAEGTYEQYF. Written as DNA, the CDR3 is TGTGCCAGCACCGGGGCGGAGGGGACCTACGAGCAGTACTTC.

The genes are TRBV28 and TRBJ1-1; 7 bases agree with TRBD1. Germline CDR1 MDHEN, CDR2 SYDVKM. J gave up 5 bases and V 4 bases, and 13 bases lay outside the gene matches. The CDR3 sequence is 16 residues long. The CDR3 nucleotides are TGTGCCAGCAGTTCTCGACAGGGTCTCCGTGGGACTGAAGCTTTCTTT. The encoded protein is CASSSRQGLRGTEAFF.

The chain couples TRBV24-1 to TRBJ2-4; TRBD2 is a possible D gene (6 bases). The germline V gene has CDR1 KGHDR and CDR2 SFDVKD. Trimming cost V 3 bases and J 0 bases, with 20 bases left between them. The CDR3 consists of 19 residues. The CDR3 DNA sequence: TGTGCCACCAGTGATGGTAGGCTGACCAGCGGGCGAGCCAAAAACATTCAGTACTTC. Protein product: CATSDGRLTSGRAKNIQYF.

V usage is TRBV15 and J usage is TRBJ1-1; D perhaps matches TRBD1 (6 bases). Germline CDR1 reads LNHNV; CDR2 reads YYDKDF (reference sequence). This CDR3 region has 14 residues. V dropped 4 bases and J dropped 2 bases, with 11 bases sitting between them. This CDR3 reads CATSTDRSNTEAFF. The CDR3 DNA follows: TGTGCCACCAGCACGGACAGATCCAACACTGAAGCTTTCTTT. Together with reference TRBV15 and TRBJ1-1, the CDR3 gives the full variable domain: DAMVIQNPRYQVTQFGKPVTLSCSQTLNHNVMYWYQQKSSQAPKLLFHYYDKDFNNEADTPDNFQSRRPNTSFCFLDIRSPGLGDTAMYLCATSTDRSNTEAFFGQGTRLTVV.

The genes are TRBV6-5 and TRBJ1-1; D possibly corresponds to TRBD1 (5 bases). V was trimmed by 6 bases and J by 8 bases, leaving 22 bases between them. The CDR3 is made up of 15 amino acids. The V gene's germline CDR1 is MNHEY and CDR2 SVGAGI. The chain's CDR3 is CASSPVGTLALEAFF. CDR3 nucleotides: TGTGCCAGCAGCCCCGTCGGGACCCTCGCCCTCGAAGCTTTCTTT.

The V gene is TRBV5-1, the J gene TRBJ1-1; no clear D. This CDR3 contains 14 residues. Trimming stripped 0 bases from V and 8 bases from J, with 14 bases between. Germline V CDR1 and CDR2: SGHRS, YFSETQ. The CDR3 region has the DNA TGCGCCAGCAGCTTGGCGTCCAGGAGCCAAGAAGCTTTCTTT. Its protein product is CASSLASRSQEAFF.

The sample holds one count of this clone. The chain's CDR3 is CASSHGGIQYF. The CDR3 DNA sequence: TGTGCCAGCAGCCACGGTGGCATTCAGTACTTC. The rearrangement links TRBV12-3 or TRBV12-4 to TRBJ2-4; the D is unclear. V was pared by 6 bases and J by 9 bases, with 9 bases between. This CDR3 comprises 11 residues.